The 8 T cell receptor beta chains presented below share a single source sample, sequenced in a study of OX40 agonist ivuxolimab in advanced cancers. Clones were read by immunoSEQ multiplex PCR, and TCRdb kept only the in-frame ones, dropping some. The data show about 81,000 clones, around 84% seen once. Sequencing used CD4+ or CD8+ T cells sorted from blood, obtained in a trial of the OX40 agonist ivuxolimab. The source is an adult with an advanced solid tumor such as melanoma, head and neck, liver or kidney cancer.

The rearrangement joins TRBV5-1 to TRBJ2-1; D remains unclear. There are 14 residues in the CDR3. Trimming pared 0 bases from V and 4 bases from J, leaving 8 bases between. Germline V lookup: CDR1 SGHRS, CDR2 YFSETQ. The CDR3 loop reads CASSLASEYNEQFF. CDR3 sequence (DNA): TGCGCCAGCAGCTTGGCGTCAGAGTACAATGAGCAGTTCTTC.

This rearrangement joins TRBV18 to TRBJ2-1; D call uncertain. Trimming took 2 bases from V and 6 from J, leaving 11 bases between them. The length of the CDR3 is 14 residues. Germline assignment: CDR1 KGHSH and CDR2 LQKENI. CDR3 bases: TGTGCCAGCTCACCAGGCTCTACCATCAATGAGCAGTTCTTC. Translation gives CASSPGSTINEQFF. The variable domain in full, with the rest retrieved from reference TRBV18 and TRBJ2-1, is NAGVMQNPRHLVRRRGQEARLRCSPMKGHSHVYWYRQLPEEGLKFMVYLQKENIIDESGMPKERFSAEFPKEGPSILRIQQVVRGDSAAYFCASSPGSTINEQFFGPGTRLTVL.

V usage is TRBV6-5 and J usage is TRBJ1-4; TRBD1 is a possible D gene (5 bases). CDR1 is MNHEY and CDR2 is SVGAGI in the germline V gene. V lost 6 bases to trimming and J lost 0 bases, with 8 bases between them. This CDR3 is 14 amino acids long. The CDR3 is CASRTASTNEKLFF. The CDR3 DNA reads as TGTGCCAGCAGGACAGCCTCAACTAATGAAAAACTGTTTTTT.

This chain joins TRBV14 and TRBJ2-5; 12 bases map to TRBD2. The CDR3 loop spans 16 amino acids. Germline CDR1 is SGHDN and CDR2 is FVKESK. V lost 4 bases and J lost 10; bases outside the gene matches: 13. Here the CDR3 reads CASSPKHHTSGGIQYF. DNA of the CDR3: TGTGCCAGCAGCCCTAAACACCATACTAGCGGGGGGATCCAGTACTTC.

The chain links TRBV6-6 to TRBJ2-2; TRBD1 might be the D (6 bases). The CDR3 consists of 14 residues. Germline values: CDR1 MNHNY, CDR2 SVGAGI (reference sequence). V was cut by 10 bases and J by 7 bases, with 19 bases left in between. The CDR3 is CAIQPGAGVGELFF. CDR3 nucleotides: TGTGCCATCCAGCCCGGGGCAGGGGTCGGGGAGCTGTTTTTT.

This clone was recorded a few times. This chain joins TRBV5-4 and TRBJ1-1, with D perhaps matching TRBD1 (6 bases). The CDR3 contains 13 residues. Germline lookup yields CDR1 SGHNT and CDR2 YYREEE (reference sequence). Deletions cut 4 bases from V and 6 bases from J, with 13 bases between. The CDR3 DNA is TGTGCCAGCAGCGGCACAGGGATGGCTGAAGCTTTCTTT. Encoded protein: CASSGTGMAEAFF. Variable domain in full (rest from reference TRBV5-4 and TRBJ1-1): ETGVTQSPTHLIKTRGQQVTLRCSSQSGHNTVSWYQQALGQGPQFIFQYYREEENGRGNFPPRFSGLQFPNYSSELNVNALELDDSALYLCASSGTGMAEAFFGQGTRLTVV.

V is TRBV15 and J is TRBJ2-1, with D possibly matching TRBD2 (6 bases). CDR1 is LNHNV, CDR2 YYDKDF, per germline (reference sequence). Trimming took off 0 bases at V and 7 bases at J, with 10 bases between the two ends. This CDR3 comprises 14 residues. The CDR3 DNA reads TGTGCCACCAGCAGAGAGAGGGAGGTTAATGAGCAGTTCTTC. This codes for CATSREREVNEQFF. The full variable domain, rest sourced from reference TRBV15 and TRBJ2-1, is DAMVIQNPRYQVTQFGKPVTLSCSQTLNHNVMYWYQQKSSQAPKLLFHYYDKDFNNEADTPDNFQSRRPNTSFCFLDIRSPGLGDTAMYLCATSREREVNEQFFGPGTRLTVL.

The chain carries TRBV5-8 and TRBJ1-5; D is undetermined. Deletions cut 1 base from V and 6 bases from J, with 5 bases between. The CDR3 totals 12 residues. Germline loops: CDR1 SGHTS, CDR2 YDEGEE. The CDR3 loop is CASSLNPQPQHF. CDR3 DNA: TGTGCCAGCAGCTTGAATCCTCAGCCCCAGCATTTT.